The rows below give T cell receptor beta chains drawn from one sample of a study of cytomegalovirus exposure and HLA in healthy donors. Produced via immunoSEQ multiplex PCR; TCRdb's table is partial and in-frame only. Of roughly 100,000 clones listed, about three quarters are singletons. Sequenced sample: PBMCs. These TCRs come from a woman in her thirties or forties in good health and CMV-seropositive. The CDR3 runs from the conserved cysteine through the conserved F or W. D genes are given only for firm matches. A clone size is listed for some rows: how often the clone was seen (once, few, many), or a class if it is expanded.

>TRBD1|TRBV5-1|-|TRBJ2-2|15
CASKEQGAGTGELFF
TGCGCCAGCAAAGAACAGGGGGCGGGCACCGGGGAGCTGTTTTTT
>TRBD2|TRBV7-3|-|TRBJ2-3|16
CASSLRGGAGVDTQYF
TGTGCCAGCAGCTTAAGGGGCGGAGCGGGAGTGGATACGCAGTATTTT
>TRBD1|TRBV27|-|TRBJ1-6|16
CASSPRTGPDNSPLHF
TGTGCCAGCAGTCCAAGGACAGGGCCGGATAATTCACCCCTCCACTTT
>-|TRBV4-2|few|TRBJ2-5|15
CASSQQPGVQETQYF
TGTGCCAGCAGCCAACAACCCGGGGTTCAAGAGACCCAGTACTTC
>TRBD1|TRBV27|-|TRBJ1-1|14
CATKSQGGYTEAFF
TGTGCCACTAAAAGTCAGGGGGGTTACACTGAAGCTTTCTTT
>-|TRBV7-2|-|TRBJ1-2|17
CASSRSTRDLSSYGYTF
TGTGCCAGCAGCAGATCCACTCGTGACCTCTCTAGCTATGGCTACACCTTC
>-|TRBV7-6|-|TRBJ1-3|18
CANSLSVRDSYSGNTIYF
TGTGCCAACAGCTTAAGTGTCAGGGACTCTTACTCTGGAAACACCATATATTTT
>-|TRBV19|-|TRBJ2-7|14
CASRQSGVPYEQYF
TGTGCCAGTAGACAATCAGGGGTACCCTACGAGCAGTACTTC
>TRBD2|TRBV9|-|TRBJ2-3|18
CASSVATGTSGSPDTQYF
TGTGCCAGCAGCGTAGCTACCGGGACTAGCGGGAGCCCAGATACGCAGTATTTT
>TRBD2|TRBV4-2|few|TRBJ2-3|16
CASSQGTSGVTDTQYF
TGTGCCAGCAGCCAGGGGACTAGCGGTGTCACAGATACGCAGTATTTT
>-|TRBV7-9|once|TRBJ2-7|15
CASSSTPRGTYEQYF
TGTGCCAGCAGCTCCACCCCCAGGGGCACCTACGAGCAGTACTTC
>-|TRBV5-1|-|TRBJ2-3|14
CASSFSSGTDTQYF
TGCGCCAGCAGCTTTTCTAGCGGCACAGATACGCAGTATTTT
>-|TRBV7-6|few|TRBJ2-1|19
CASSPYTSTAVAIYNEQFF
TGTGCCAGCAGCCCCTATACCTCTACCGCCGTCGCTATTTACAATGAGCAGTTCTTC
>-|TRBV11-2|-|TRBJ2-2|17
CASSSLRGALLTGELFF
TGTGCCAGCAGCTCCCTACGGGGGGCCTTGCTCACCGGGGAGCTGTTTTTT
>-|TRBV5-8|-|TRBJ1-5|15
CASSLGLRVGQPQHF
TGTGCCAGCAGCTTGGGACTCAGGGTCGGTCAGCCCCAGCATTTT
>-|TRBV11-3|-|TRBJ1-2|14
CASSLHRANYGYTF
TGTGCCAGCAGCTTACACAGGGCCAACTATGGCTACACCTTC
>-|TRBV7-8|-|TRBJ1-1|14
CASSLVSGDTEAFF
TGTGCCAGCAGCTTAGTATCGGGGGACACTGAAGCTTTCTTT
>-|TRBV27|once|TRBJ2-7|15
CASSAIINRGYEQYF
TGTGCCAGCAGTGCCATCATTAATAGGGGTTACGAGCAGTACTTC
>-|TRBV19|-|TRBJ1-4|16
CASSIVWGTRDEKLFF
TGTGCCAGTAGTATAGTCTGGGGAACGAGGGATGAAAAACTGTTTTTT
>-|TRBV11-3|once|TRBJ2-7|15
CASSLEAGTSYEQYF
TGTGCCAGCAGCTTAGAGGCAGGTACCTCCTACGAGCAGTACTTC
>-|TRBV28|few|TRBJ2-1|13
CASSLEAYNEQFF
TGTGCCAGCAGTTTAGAGGCCTACAATGAGCAGTTCTTC
>TRBD1|TRBV27|-|TRBJ1-1|17
CASSLFPSTGRNGEAFF
TGTGCCAGCAGTTTATTCCCCTCGACAGGGCGGAATGGTGAAGCTTTCTTT
>-|TRBV2|-|TRBJ1-5|14
CASSVQGSDQPQHF
TGTGCCAGCAGTGTTCAGGGTTCGGATCAGCCCCAGCATTTT
>-|TRBV2|-|TRBJ2-5|13
CASSEVQQETQYF
TGTGCCAGCAGTGAAGTTCAGCAAGAGACCCAGTACTTC
>-|TRBV5-5|-|TRBJ2-1|19
CASSLRPGSERVSYNEQFF
TGTGCCAGCAGCTTGCGTCCGGGTAGTGAGCGGGTGTCCTACAATGAGCAGTTCTTC
>-|TRBV6-1|few|TRBJ1-1|13
CASSEQENTEAFF
TGTGCCAGCAGTGAGCAGGAGAACACTGAAGCTTTCTTT
>TRBD1|TRBV2|once|TRBJ1-1|11
CASSDRAEAFF
TGTGCCAGCAGCGACAGGGCGGAAGCTTTCTTT
>-|TRBV29-1|-|TRBJ1-1|14
CSGYGTSTHTEAFF
TGCAGCGGGTATGGGACATCGACCCACACTGAAGCTTTCTTT
>TRBD2|TRBV5-1|-|TRBJ2-5|18
CASSLSGLVSGGQETQYF
TGCGCCAGCAGCTTGTCGGGACTAGTTTCGGGTGGGCAAGAGACCCAGTACTTC
>-|TRBV29-1|-|TRBJ1-2|11
CSVGGPYGYTF
TGCAGCGTTGGCGGGCCGTATGGCTACACCTTC
>TRBD1|TRBV18|once|TRBJ2-7|15
CASSPPGQGGYEQYF
TGTGCCAGCTCACCACCGGGACAGGGAGGGTACGAGCAGTACTTC
>TRBD1|TRBV5-1|-|TRBJ1-1|18
CASSRGTWTGLYDTEAFF
TGCGCCAGCAGCCGCGGGACGTGGACAGGGTTGTATGACACTGAAGCTTTCTTT
>TRBD1|TRBV4-2|-|TRBJ1-2|16
CASSQDSGTANYGYTF
TGTGCCAGCAGCCAAGATTCAGGGACAGCTAACTATGGCTACACCTTC
>TRBD2|TRBV9|few|TRBJ2-7|14
CASSQTSGVYEQYF
TGTGCCAGCAGCCAGACTAGCGGGGTCTACGAGCAGTACTTC
>TRBD2|TRBV6-4|few|TRBJ2-1|15
CASSNGLAGGNEQFF
TGTGCCAGCAGCAACGGACTAGCGGGGGGTAATGAGCAGTTCTTC
>-|TRBV5-8|-|TRBJ1-1|14
CASSFTGLNTEAFF
TGTGCCAGCAGCTTCACAGGCCTGAACACTGAAGCTTTCTTT
>TRBD2|TRBV5-3|-|TRBJ2-3|17
CARSFRSSGGGTDTQYF
TGTGCCAGAAGCTTCCGCTCTAGCGGGGGGGGCACAGATACGCAGTATTTT
>-|TRBV19|-|TRBJ1-1|15
CASSSLFRSGTEAFF
TGTGCCAGTAGTTCCCTTTTCAGGTCTGGGACTGAAGCTTTCTTT
>TRBD2|TRBV19|-|TRBJ2-1|16
CASSLGLADLYNEQFF
TGTGCCAGTAGCCTTGGACTAGCGGACCTCTACAATGAGCAGTTCTTC
>TRBD1|TRBV29-1|-|TRBJ2-7|12
CSVGTGRGEQYF
TGCAGCGTCGGGACAGGGAGGGGCGAGCAGTACTTC
>TRBD1|TRBV7-2|-|TRBJ2-7|15
CASSPTGTGDYEQYF
TGTGCCAGCAGCCCCACCGGGACAGGGGATTACGAGCAGTACTTC
>-|TRBV7-9|-|TRBJ2-1|13
CASSRTDYNEQFF
TGTGCCAGCAGCCGGACAGACTACAATGAGCAGTTCTTC
>-|TRBV4-2|-|TRBJ2-3|18
CASSQTPAGTPYTDTQYF
TGTGCCAGCAGCCAAACGCCCGCAGGGACTCCTTACACAGATACGCAGTATTTT
>TRBD2|TRBV4-2|-|TRBJ2-1|16
CASSQEWGVGTIEQFF
TGTGCCAGCAGCCAAGAATGGGGTGTGGGGACTATTGAGCAGTTCTTC
>-|TRBV4-1|-|TRBJ1-6|17
CASSPAAGGREYSPLHF
TGCGCCAGCAGCCCTGCTGCCGGAGGGAGGGAATATTCACCCCTCCACTTT
>-|TRBV4-1|-|TRBJ2-3|14
CASSQVLVMGTQYF
TGCGCCAGCAGCCAAGTGCTAGTTATGGGTACGCAGTATTTT
>-|TRBV7-5|-|TRBJ2-7|17
CVRSLLGGPGISYEQYF
TGTGTCAGAAGCTTGTTGGGCGGCCCAGGGATCTCCTACGAGCAGTACTTC
>TRBD2|TRBV5-4|-|TRBJ2-1|16
CASSSPTSGSRNEQFF
TGTGCCAGCAGCTCACCCACTAGCGGGAGTAGGAATGAGCAGTTCTTC
>-|TRBV5-5|-|TRBJ2-7|13
CASSFRQPHEQYF
TGTGCCAGCAGCTTCCGACAGCCCCACGAGCAGTACTTC
>-|TRBV29-1|few|TRBJ1-2|15
CSVLRRGATFYGYTF
TGCAGCGTTCTACGGCGGGGGGCTACTTTCTATGGCTACACCTTC
>-|TRBV27|-|TRBJ1-5|14
CASSLGGAGQPQHF
TGTGCCAGCAGTTTAGGGGGGGCTGGTCAGCCCCAGCATTTT
>-|TRBV6-1|-|TRBJ2-5|13
CAARKRDGETQYF
TGTGCCGCCCGGAAGAGGGATGGGGAGACCCAGTACTTC
>-|TRBV29-1|-|TRBJ2-3|12
CSVDDGTDTQYF
TGCAGCGTTGATGACGGGACAGATACGCAGTATTTT